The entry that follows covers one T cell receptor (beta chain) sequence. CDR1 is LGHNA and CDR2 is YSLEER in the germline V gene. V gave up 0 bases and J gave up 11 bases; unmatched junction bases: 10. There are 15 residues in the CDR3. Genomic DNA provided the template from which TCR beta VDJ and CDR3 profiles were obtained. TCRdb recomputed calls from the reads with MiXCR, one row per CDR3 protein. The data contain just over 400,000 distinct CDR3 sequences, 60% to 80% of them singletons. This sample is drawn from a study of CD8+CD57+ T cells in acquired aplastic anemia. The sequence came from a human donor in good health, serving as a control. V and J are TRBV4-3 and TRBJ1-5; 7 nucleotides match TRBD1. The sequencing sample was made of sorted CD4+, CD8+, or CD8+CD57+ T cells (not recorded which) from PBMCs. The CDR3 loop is CASSQDYRGGETQHF. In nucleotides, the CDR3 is TGCGCCAGCAGCCAAGATTACAGGGGAGGGGAGACCCAGCATTTT.